Here is one T cell receptor (beta chain) with its context. Only in-frame clones appear in the TCRdb table, and some are missing; sequencing was by immunoSEQ multiplex PCR. This sample carries 200,000 or so clones, over 75% of them seen once, and the ten largest clones take about 20%. These data originate in a study of blood T cell repertoires in COVID-19. Study at large: Whether acute or convalescent, the COVID-19 samples came from the United States, Italy and Spain. PBMCs, B-cell-depleted T cells, or T cells were the source of the cDNA or gDNA that made up the material.

V trimming: 8 bases; J trimming: 6 bases; junction bases outside the gene matches: 7. This CDR3 is 13 amino acids long. Germline lookup yields CDR1 GTSNPN and CDR2 SVGIG (reference sequence). The chain is built from TRBV30 and TRBJ1-4; 9 nucleotides align to TRBD1. The sequencing sample was made of peripheral blood. This clonotype was sampled from a person aged 70 to 85 with COVID-19, enrolled during active disease. CDR3 nucleotides: TGTGCCCACCGGGACAGGGTGTATGAAAAACTGTTTTTT. Amino acids: CAHRDRVYEKLFF.